This T cell receptor (beta chain) was captured in a study of PD-L1 blockade in urothelial cancer. Study details: Patients began atezolizumab, 1,200 mg intravenously every 3 weeks, around 2014. Prior chemotherapy regimens per patient numbered 0 to 3. Study-wide results and caveats: Improved survival was predicted by pretreatment blood TCR clonality below the median.

Unmatched junction bases numbered 5, after V lost 7 bases and J lost 3 bases. This CDR3 region has 14 residues. The germline V gene encodes CDR1 LNHDA and CDR2 SQIVND (reference sequence). Regarding this clone: The antigen remains unidentified.

Spiking of synthetic TCR analog templates was performed in each PCR. Some clones are missing from TCRdb's copy, which holds only in-frame ones; the method was immunoSEQ multiplex PCR. The sample consists of under 120,000 clones, 70% to 90% of them appearing once. V usage is TRBV19 and J usage is TRBJ2-1, with 8 bases that match TRBD2. This specimen was PBMCs, taken around atezolizumab (anti-PD-L1) treatment. The receptor's source is a middle-aged man with urothelial cancer. The CDR3 loop is CASKETSVYNEQFF. Written as DNA, the CDR3 is TGTGCCAGTAAGGAGACTAGCGTCTACAATGAGCAGTTCTTC.